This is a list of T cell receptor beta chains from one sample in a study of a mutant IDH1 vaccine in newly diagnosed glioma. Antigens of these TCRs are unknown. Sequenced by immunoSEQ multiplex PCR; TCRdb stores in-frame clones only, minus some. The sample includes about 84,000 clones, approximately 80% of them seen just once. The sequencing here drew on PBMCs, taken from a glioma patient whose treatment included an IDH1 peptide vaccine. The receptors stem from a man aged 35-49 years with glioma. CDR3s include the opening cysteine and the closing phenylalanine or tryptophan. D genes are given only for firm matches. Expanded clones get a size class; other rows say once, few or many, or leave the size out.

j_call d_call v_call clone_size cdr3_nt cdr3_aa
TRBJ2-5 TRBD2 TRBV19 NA TGTGCCAGCACCCCGGCGATAGCGGGAGGTCGGGAGACCCAGTACTTC CASTPAIAGGRETQYF
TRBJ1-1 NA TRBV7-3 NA TGTGCCAGCAGCTTCCAGGGAAGCACTGAAGCTTTCTTT CASSFQGSTEAFF
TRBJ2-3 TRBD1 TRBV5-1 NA TGCGCCAGCGGGCGGACAGGGGCCCCCACAGATACGCAGTATTTT CASGRTGAPTDTQYF
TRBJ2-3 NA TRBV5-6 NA TGTGCCAGCAACTTGGACCTAGCAGGCACAGATACGCAGTATTTT CASNLDLAGTDTQYF
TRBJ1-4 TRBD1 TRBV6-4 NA TGTGCCAGCAGTGACTCGGCAGGGGGCCCAACTAATGAAAAACTGTTTTTT CASSDSAGGPTNEKLFF
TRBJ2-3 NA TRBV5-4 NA TGTGCCAGCAGCCTGGCCCCCTCCTCTAGCACAGATACGCAGTATTTT CASSLAPSSSTDTQYF
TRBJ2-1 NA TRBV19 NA TGTGCCAGTAGCAAGGCCCGTGCAGGGGGGCGGAATGAGCAGTTCTTC CASSKARAGGRNEQFF
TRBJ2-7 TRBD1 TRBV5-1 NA TGCGCCAGCAGCTTGGGACAGGGGAATTACGAGCAGTACTTC CASSLGQGNYEQYF
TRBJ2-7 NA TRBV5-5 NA TGTGCCAGCAGCTTCGGCAGGGGTTACGAGCAGTACTTC CASSFGRGYEQYF
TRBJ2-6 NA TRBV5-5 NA TGTGCCAGCAGCTTGAGGCCATCTCGGTTATCCAACGTCCTGACTTTC CASSLRPSRLSNVLTF
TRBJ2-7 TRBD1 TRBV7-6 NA TGTGCCAGCAGCTTAGTCTGGACAGGGACGGGGGAGCAGTACTTC CASSLVWTGTGEQYF
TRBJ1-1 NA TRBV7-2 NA TGTGCCAGCAGCTTAGCCCCTAACACTGAAGCTTTCTTT CASSLAPNTEAFF
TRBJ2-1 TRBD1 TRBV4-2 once TGTGCCAGCAGCCAAGGACGAGGACAGGGCTACAATGAGCAGTTCTTC CASSQGRGQGYNEQFF
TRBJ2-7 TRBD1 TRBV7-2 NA TGTGCCAGCAGCTTAGGGACAGGGCGGCAGTACTTC CASSLGTGRQYF
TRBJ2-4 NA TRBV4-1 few TGCGCCAGCAGCGGGGCAGGATTCCTAGCCAAAAACATTCAGTACTTC CASSGAGFLAKNIQYF
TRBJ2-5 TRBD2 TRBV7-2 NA TGTGCCAGCAGCCTTACTAGCGGGGGGGTAGAGACCCAGTACTTC CASSLTSGGVETQYF
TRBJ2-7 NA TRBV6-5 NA TGTGCCAGCAGTAGAAACTCCTACGAGCAGTACTTC CASSRNSYEQYF
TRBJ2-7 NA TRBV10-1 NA TGCGCCAGCAGTGAGTCTGTCGCGGGCGAGCAGTACTTC CASSESVAGEQYF
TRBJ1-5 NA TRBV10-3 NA TGTGCCATCAGTGGGGCAGGGGATCAGCCCCAGCATTTT CAISGAGDQPQHF
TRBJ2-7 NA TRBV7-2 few TGTGCCAGCAGAATTAATGGGGGGCCCATCTCCTACGAGCAGTACTTC CASRINGGPISYEQYF
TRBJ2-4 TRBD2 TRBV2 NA TGTGCCAGCAGCCTTCTGGGAGGGTCCGGCAAAAACATTCAGTACTTC CASSLLGGSGKNIQYF
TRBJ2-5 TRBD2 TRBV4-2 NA TGTGCCAGCAGCCGCCTCTCACCGGGAGGGCCGGGGACCCAGTACTTC CASSRLSPGGPGTQYF
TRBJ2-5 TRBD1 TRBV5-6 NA TGTGCCAGCAGCCCCTTACAGGGGGCGGGGGAGACCCAGTACTTC CASSPLQGAGETQYF
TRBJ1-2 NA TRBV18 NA TGTGCCAGCTCAGAAGGGGATTATGGCTACACCTTC CASSEGDYGYTF
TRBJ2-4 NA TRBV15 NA TGTGCCACCAGCGGCCAGGACATTCAGTACTTC CATSGQDIQYF
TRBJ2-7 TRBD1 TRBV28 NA TGTGCCAGCCTAAAGGGACAGACCTACGAAGAGCAGTACTTC CASLKGQTYEEQYF
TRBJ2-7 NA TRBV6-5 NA TGTGCCAGCACCCCGACAGGTACCTACGAGCAGTACTTC CASTPTGTYEQYF
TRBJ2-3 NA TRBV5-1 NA TGCGCCAGCAGCTTCACCCCGACTAGCACAGATACGCAGTATTTT CASSFTPTSTDTQYF
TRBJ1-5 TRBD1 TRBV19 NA TGTGCCAGTAGTCGGACAGGGCGGAGGCAGCCCCAGCATTTT CASSRTGRRQPQHF